This T cell receptor (beta chain) was identified during a study of human T cells and chemical hapten exposure. As to time point: patch test 1, 2 weeks after DPC sensitization. Documented treatment: therapeutic diphenylcyclopropenone sensitization with weekly scalp DPC. From whole blood left unfractionated, total RNA was extracted. The CDR3 spans 13 residues. The germline CDR1 and CDR2 sequences are SGHDN and FVKESK. V shed 8 bases and J shed 7 bases, with 12 bases lying between them. Library preparation tagged each individual cDNA molecule with a unique molecular identifier. TCRdb re-analysed the RACE reads in MiXCR, keeping a single row per CDR3 protein. The sample lists around 110,000 distinct CDR3 sequences; around 10% were seen once. This clonotype was found a few times.

The J gene is TRBJ1-6, the V gene TRBV14; D possibly corresponds to TRBD1 (6 bases). Specimen: whole blood, collected in connection with sensitization to the hapten diphenylcyclopropenone (DPC). This receptor was obtained from a woman in her 50s with alopecia areata. Some clones in this sample may be carry-over from other donors' samples. CDR3 nucleotides: TGTGCCAGCGGTGGACAGCTGAATTCACCCCTCCACTTT. It yields the protein CASGGQLNSPLHF.